This entry concerns a single T cell receptor (beta chain). Authors' analysis steps: Quantification of nucleated cells was approximated via reference gene primer amplification. The repertoire was sequenced with immunoSEQ multiplex PCR; TCRdb's copy has only in-frame clones and lacks some. That table supplies the V and J calls and clone size; D and trimming were determined from the DNA. Here the sample spans under 200,000 clones, around 84% being singletons. This record comes from a study of blood T cell repertoires in COVID-19. From germline, CDR1 is SGHDN and CDR2 FVKESK. The CDR3 runs to 12 residues. V was shortened by 2 bases and J by 2 bases, with 3 bases between the two germline ends. Exposed enrollees encountered a COVID-19 case at some point within 2 weeks before study entry.

What was sequenced was PBMCs or T cells enriched from blood (not recorded which). The sequence was obtained from a woman under 40 who had been exposed to COVID-19. V usage is TRBV14 and J usage is TRBJ1-2; D is undetermined. CDR3 nucleotides: TGTGCCAGCAGCCAACAAAACTATGGCTACACCTTC. It codes for CASSQQNYGYTF.